This T cell receptor (beta chain) was identified during a study of blood T cell repertoires in COVID-19. Overall study context: T cells, B-cell-depleted T cells, or PBMCs provided the cDNA or gDNA that served as material.

The repertoire was sequenced with immunoSEQ multiplex PCR; TCRdb's copy has only in-frame clones and lacks some. The top ten clones hold about 10% of a sample with about 260,000 clones, roughly 86% of them seen once. The sample comprised peripheral blood. The sequence came from a man in his forties with active or convalescent COVID-19.

CDR3 in DNA: TGTGCCAGCAGCTTAGGGGGGCTAGCGGGGCCCACAGATACGCAGTATTTT. It translates to CASSLGGLAGPTDTQYF. The V gene is TRBV7-2, the J gene TRBJ2-3, with TRBD2 identical over 9 bases. V was clipped by 1 base and J by 2 bases; unmatched bases: 7. Looked up from germline, CDR1 is SGHTA and CDR2 is FQGNSA. The CDR3 sequence is 17 residues long.